The subject of this entry is one TCR beta chain. This record comes from a study of CD8+CD57+ T cells in acquired aplastic anemia. V was cut by 2 bases and J by 0 bases, with 2 bases left in between. Germline V gene data show CDR1 as MRHNA and CDR2 as SNTAGT. The length of the CDR3 is 14 residues. Genomic DNA served as template for TCR beta VDJ and CDR3 profiling. TCRdb analysed the reads with MiXCR anew, one entry per CDR3 protein. This table holds approximately 220,000 distinct CDR3 sequences, more than 40% found once. In patients chosen for sequencing, flow cytometry had shown CD8+CD57+ cell expansion.

Material for sequencing was sorted CD4+, CD8+, or CD8+CD57+ T cells (not recorded which) from PBMCs. The chain links TRBV6-4 to TRBJ1-6; D not certain. The TCR originated in a human donor with aplastic anemia. CDR3 region: CASSDGSYNSPLHF. CDR3 DNA: TGTGCCAGCAGTGACGGCTCCTATAATTCACCCCTCCACTTT.